A single sample is the source of the 4 T cell receptor beta chains below, sequenced in a study of T cells after yellow fever vaccination. TCRdb re-analysed the 5' RACE reads in MiXCR, keeping a single row per CDR3 protein. The table has just under 600,000 distinct CDR3 sequences, roughly 13% seen once; the top ten hold around an eighth. The sequenced sample was PBMCs, obtained on the day of the yellow fever booster vaccination. These receptors were collected from a man between 25 and 39 years old who received the YFV17D yellow fever vaccine.

This chain joins TRBV27 and TRBJ2-7; 7 positions agree with TRBD1. The CDR3 sequence is 15 residues long. From germline, CDR1 is MNHEY and CDR2 SMNVEV (reference sequence). The ends lost 11 bases at V and 0 bases at J; junction bases unmatched: 13. CDR3 residues: CARPGGQDSSYEQYF. CDR3 in DNA: TGTGCCCGACCGGGCGGACAGGACAGCTCCTACGAGCAGTACTTC.

This clonotype appeared a few times. This CDR3 reads CASRSGLDNEQFF. Written as DNA, the CDR3 is TGTGCCAGCAGGTCCGGACTGGACAATGAGCAGTTCTTC. V gene TRBV12-3 or TRBV12-4 combines with J gene TRBJ2-1, with D possibly being TRBD2 (5 bases). The CDR3 totals 13 residues. Trimming removed 6 bases from V and 5 bases from J, with 11 bases in between.

The V gene is TRBV20-1, the J gene TRBJ1-1; 7 bases agree with TRBD1. After removal of 6 bases from V and 1 base from J, the junction contained 8 bases not matched to a gene. The CDR3 has 14 amino acids. Germline V lookup: CDR1 DFQATT, CDR2 SNEGSKA (reference sequence). The chain's CDR3 is CSARPGTANTEAFF. The CDR3 DNA reads TGCAGTGCCAGACCCGGGACAGCGAACACTGAAGCTTTCTTT.

The chain has TRBV12-3 or TRBV12-4 and TRBJ2-7; 7 bases line up with TRBD1. After removal of 3 bases from V and 0 bases from J, the junction contained 8 bases not matched to a gene. The CDR3 covers 16 residues. The chain's CDR3 is CASSLGTGASSYEQYF. Written as DNA, the CDR3 is TGTGCCAGCAGTTTGGGCACAGGGGCGAGCTCCTACGAGCAGTACTTC.